The 19 T cell receptor beta chains presented below share a single source sample, sequenced in a study of T cell responses to AZD1222 COVID-19 vaccine (dated by TCRdb to the early 2020s). The time point tag for this specimen amounts to: about 28 days (+/-7) after the second vaccine dose. Libraries came from the immunoSEQ multiplex PCR assay. This immuneACCESS table, as held by TCRdb, lists in-frame sequences with V and J called but not all clones. Of the missing ones, under half trace to an unresolved V gene in checked studies; the others have no known cause. The sample table contains 95,000 to 130,000 clones; only one count was recorded for about 90% of them. In total, the top ten clones hold roughly 1.5% of the sample. The input for sequencing was peripheral blood, taken 28 days after the second AZD1222 dose. The receptors here all came from an adult who received the AZD1222 COVID-19 vaccine.

The CDR3 protein is CASSLGSGINEKLFF. CDR3 DNA sequence: TGTGCCAGCAGCTTGGGTTCAGGCATAAATGAAAAACTGTTTTTT. The rearrangement joins TRBV5-8 to TRBJ1-4; no firm D call. Germline V gene lookup returns CDR1 SGHTS and CDR2 YDEGEE. Trimming took off 0 bases at V and 5 bases at J, with 11 bases between the two ends. This CDR3 is 15 amino acids long. Together with reference TRBV5-8 and TRBJ1-4, the CDR3 gives the full variable domain: EAGVTQSPTHLIKTRGQQATLRCSPISGHTSVYWYQQALGLGLQFLLWYDEGEERNRGNFPPRFSGRQFPNYSSELNVNALELEDSALYLCASSLGSGINEKLFFGSGTQLSVL.

The V gene is TRBV20-1, the J gene TRBJ2-7, with D perhaps TRBD1 (6 bases). The CDR3 sequence is 11 residues long. The germline V gene has CDR1 DFQATT and CDR2 SNEGSKA (reference sequence). The DNA for the CDR3 is TGCAGACAGGACAGCCTCTACGAGCAGTACTTC. Its translation: CRQDSLYEQYF.

The genes are TRBV27 and TRBJ2-4; TRBD1 is a possible D gene (5 bases). V lost 7 bases and J 0 bases, leaving 22 bases between the germline ends. The V gene's germline CDR1 is MNHEY and CDR2 SMNVEV (reference sequence). This CDR3 has 18 residues. CDR3 in amino acids: CASITKGRAGLAKNIQYF. CDR3 nucleotides: TGTGCCAGCATTACAAAAGGTAGGGCAGGGCTAGCCAAAAACATTCAGTACTTC.

This clone occurred once. The rearrangement joins TRBV28 to TRBJ1-3; the D is unclear. This CDR3 spans 12 amino acids. Germline lookup yields CDR1 MDHEN and CDR2 SYDVKM. CDR3 sequence reads: CASGAFGNTIYF. In DNA, the CDR3 is TGTGCTTCGGGAGCTTTTGGAAACACCATATATTTT.

The rearrangement uses TRBV7-8 and TRBJ1-5; D not certain. The ends were cut back, 3 bases at V and 5 bases at J, with 11 bases in the middle. Germline-derived CDR1 and CDR2 are SGHVS and FQNEAQ. This CDR3 region has 14 residues. CDR3: CASSLSRLYQPQHF. The CDR3 region has the DNA TGTGCCAGCAGCTTGAGTCGTTTGTATCAGCCCCAGCATTTT.

This rearrangement joins TRBV29-1 to TRBJ1-2; possibly TRBD1 for D (6 bases). Trimming took 3 bases from V and 3 from J, leaving 14 bases between them. The CDR3 length is 14 residues. Germline V lookup: CDR1 SQVTM, CDR2 ANQGSEA. CDR3 sequence (DNA): TGCAGCGTTGACCCATCAGGGGCAGACTATGGCTACACCTTC. Translation: CSVDPSGADYGYTF. Together with reference TRBV29-1 and TRBJ1-2, the CDR3 gives the full variable domain: SAVISQKPSRDICQRGTSLTIQCQVDSQVTMMFWYRQQPGQSLTLIATANQGSEATYESGFVIDKFPISRPNLTFSTLTVSNMSPEDSSIYLCSVDPSGADYGYTFGSGTRLTVV.

The chain couples TRBV7-8 to TRBJ1-2; unclear D gene. This CDR3 is 16 amino acids long. Germline loops: CDR1 SGHVS, CDR2 FQNEAQ. V was cut by 5 bases and J by 8 bases, with 24 bases left in between. The CDR3 DNA follows: TGTGCCAGCAGCCCCCTACAACCCCTTCTAAGAGGCGGCTACACCTTC. Its translation: CASSPLQPLLRGGYTF.

V is TRBV7-9 and J is TRBJ1-1, with D possibly matching TRBD1 (6 bases). V dropped 4 bases and J dropped 5 bases, with 11 bases sitting between them. Germline V lookup: CDR1 SEHNR, CDR2 FQNEAQ (reference sequence). This CDR3 has 13 amino acids. The DNA for the CDR3 is TGTGCCAGCAGCTCCTTGAGGGGGACTGAAGCTTTCTTT. Translated: CASSSLRGTEAFF. Supplemented by reference TRBV7-9 and TRBJ1-1, the full variable domain reads DTGVSQNPRHKITKRGQNVTFRCDPISEHNRLYWYRQTLGQGPEFLTYFQNEAQLEKSRLLSDRFSAERPKGSFSTLEIQRTEQGDSAMYLCASSSLRGTEAFFGQGTRLTVV.

The chain is built from TRBV23-1 and TRBJ1-2; 11 bases map to TRBD1. TRBV23-1 is placed among ORFs of uncertain function. V gave up 3 bases and J gave up 7 bases; unmatched junction bases: 10. This CDR3 has 16 amino acids. The CDR3 loop reads CASSQPGQGAGAGYTF. The CDR3 region has the DNA TGCGCCAGCAGTCAGCCCGGACAGGGGGCGGGGGCTGGCTACACCTTC.

The rearrangement uses TRBV9 and TRBJ2-1, with 7 bases identical to TRBD2. This CDR3 spans 17 amino acids. V lost 4 bases and J lost 3; bases outside the gene matches: 13. Per the germline V gene, CDR1 is SGDLS and CDR2 is YYNGEE. The CDR3 DNA reads TGTGCCAGCAGCTTAACCGGGACCCCGGGGGGCTACAATGAGCAGTTCTTC. Protein product: CASSLTGTPGGYNEQFF.

The rearrangement links TRBV25-1 to TRBJ2-7; D is undetermined. V was shortened by 0 bases and J by 5 bases, with 11 bases between the two germline ends. In germline, CDR1 is MGHDK, CDR2 SYGVNS. The CDR3 has 14 amino acids. CDR3: CASSEYEKIHEQYF. For the CDR3, the DNA is TGTGCCAGCAGTGAATACGAGAAGATACACGAGCAGTACTTC.

The chain is built from TRBV19 and TRBJ2-2; D is perhaps TRBD1 (5 bases). The length of the CDR3 is 14 residues. Trimming cost V 9 bases and J 2 bases, with 13 bases left between them. Germline CDR1 and CDR2: LNHDA and SQIVND (reference sequence). The CDR3 region is CASNGQHNTGELFF. The CDR3 coding sequence is TGTGCCAGCAATGGACAACACAACACCGGGGAGCTGTTTTTT.

The CDR3 here is CASSAPGVGRDIQYF. CDR3 nucleotides: TGTGCCAGCAGCGCCCCGGGGGTGGGGCGGGACATTCAGTACTTC. The rearrangement joins TRBV9 to TRBJ2-4; maybe TRBD2 (6 bases). V was cut by 3 bases and J by 8 bases, with 18 bases left in between. Germline lookup yields CDR1 SGDLS and CDR2 YYNGEE. The CDR3 is 15 residues long.

The genes are TRBV27 and TRBJ2-7; 10 bases are shared with TRBD2. Germline assignment: CDR1 MNHEY and CDR2 SMNVEV (reference sequence). J gave up 3 bases and V 2 bases, and 1 base lay outside the gene matches. This CDR3 comprises 14 residues. CDR3 coding DNA: TGTGCCAGCAGTTTAATAGCGGGGGGCTACGAGCAGTACTTC. This sequence encodes CASSLIAGGYEQYF.

V gene TRBV12-5 combines with J gene TRBJ2-1, with D hard to call. CDR1 is LGHNT, CDR2 FRNRAP, per germline. This CDR3 contains 14 residues. Between the trimmed V and J ends, which lost 2 bases and 7 bases, there was a span of 12 bases. The CDR3 nucleotides read TGTGCTAGTGGTTTGACGGGCCCGCGGAATGAGCAGTTCTTC. It is translated as CASGLTGPRNEQFF.

The rearrangement uses TRBV28 and TRBJ2-1; a possible D gene is TRBD1 (5 bases). Trimming pared 2 bases from V and 5 bases from J, leaving 13 bases between. The CDR3 consists of 15 residues. Germline-derived CDR1 and CDR2 are MDHEN and SYDVKM. The CDR3, as DNA: TGTGCCAGCAGTTTAGGTAAGGGGTCGCACAATGAGCAGTTCTTC. Translating gives CASSLGKGSHNEQFF.

The chain carries TRBV27 and TRBJ1-1, with unresolved D. The CDR3 contains 16 residues. Germline CDR1 reads MNHEY; CDR2 reads SMNVEV (reference sequence). V dropped 3 bases and J dropped 0 bases, with 14 bases sitting between them. In nucleotides, the CDR3 is TGTGCCAGCAGTTTCGACGGAGGGTATATGAACACTGAAGCTTTCTTT. Encoded protein: CASSFDGGYMNTEAFF.

This clone was picked up one time. CDR3 DNA: TGTGCCAGCACCGGACAGGGGAAAACCTATGGCTACACCTTC. This gives the protein CASTGQGKTYGYTF. The gene calls are TRBV6-5 and TRBJ1-2; 9 bases are a match to TRBD1. The CDR3 extends over 14 amino acids. The germline CDR1 and CDR2 sequences are MNHEY and SVGAGI. V trimming: 7 bases; J trimming: 4 bases; junction bases outside the gene matches: 7.

The CDR3 bases are TGTGCCAGCAGTTTATCGCCAGACTCCTACGAGCAGTACTTC. Translation gives CASSLSPDSYEQYF. The genes are TRBV27 and TRBJ2-7; D not certain. CDR1 and CDR2 (germline): MNHEY, SMNVEV (reference sequence). V lost 0 bases and J lost 0, with 6 bases in between. CDR3 size: 14 residues.